The 9 T cell receptor beta chains below were found in one sample sequenced in a study of blood T cell repertoires in COVID-19. The table came from immunoSEQ multiplex PCR; TCRdb's copy has only in-frame clones and leaves some out. The sample consists of 60,000 to 95,000 clones, roughly nine tenths of them appearing once. Sequencing was performed on peripheral blood. Receptors originate from a woman aged 80 or older with active or convalescent COVID-19.

This clone was observed a single time. V is TRBV4-2 and J is TRBJ2-3; 7 bases are a match to TRBD1. Trimming cost V 0 bases and J 3 bases; bases outside gene matches: 3. The CDR3 extends over 15 amino acids. Germline V gene data show CDR1 as LGHNA and CDR2 as YNFKEQ. The CDR3 DNA follows: TGTGCCAGCAGCCAAGATCAGGGGGTAACAGATACGCAGTATTTT. It specifies CASSQDQGVTDTQYF.

The V and J genes are TRBV5-8 and TRBJ2-1, with 7 bases fitting TRBD1. Germline V gene data show CDR1 as SGHTS and CDR2 as YDEGEE. CDR3 size: 15 residues. The ends lost 4 bases at V and 8 bases at J; junction bases unmatched: 12. CDR3: CASSTGQFAPHEQFF. CDR3 in DNA: TGTGCCAGCAGCACGGGACAGTTCGCCCCCCATGAGCAGTTCTTC.

This clone was found once. This rearrangement joins TRBV6-4 to TRBJ2-3; 12 bases align to TRBD2. The germline V gene encodes CDR1 MRHNA and CDR2 SNTAGT. The CDR3 runs to 16 residues. V shed 0 bases, J shed 6 bases, and the junction held 4 bases outside the gene matches. The CDR3 spells CASSDSVGTSGDTQYF. As DNA, the CDR3 is TGTGCCAGCAGTGACTCTGTAGGGACTAGCGGGGATACGCAGTATTTT.

The chain is built from TRBV5-1 and TRBJ2-1; TRBD2 aligns across 9 bases. The CDR3 spans 17 residues. The germline V gene encodes CDR1 SGHRS and CDR2 YFSETQ. The V and J ends lost 0 bases and 6 bases, in that order; junction bases with no gene match: 10. DNA for the CDR3: TGCGCCAGCAGCTTGGGCCGTCTAGCGGGGCCGATCAATGAGCAGTTCTTC. This translates into CASSLGRLAGPINEQFF.

The gene calls are TRBV7-9 and TRBJ2-3; unclear D gene. V was pared by 0 bases and J by 0 bases, with 4 bases between. Germline CDR1 SEHNR, CDR2 FQNEAQ (reference sequence). The CDR3 totals 14 residues. In DNA form, the CDR3 reads TGTGCCAGCAGCTTAGCGGCTAGCACAGATACGCAGTATTTT. This translates into CASSLAASTDTQYF.

V gene TRBV19 combines with J gene TRBJ1-1; 10 positions match TRBD1. This CDR3 is 17 amino acids long. With V trimmed by 2 bases and J by 3 bases, 9 bases remained unmatched. Germline-derived CDR1 and CDR2 are LNHDA and SQIVND (reference sequence). CDR3 coding DNA: TGTGCCAGTAGTATACGATGGGGGACAGGGGAGGACACTGAAGCTTTCTTT. Amino acid sequence: CASSIRWGTGEDTEAFF.

CDR3 sequence: CASRVKTVNTGELFF. The DNA for the CDR3 is TGTGCCAGCAGAGTTAAGACAGTGAACACCGGGGAGCTGTTTTTT. The rearrangement uses TRBV6-6 and TRBJ2-2, with a possible D match to TRBD1 (5 bases). The germline V gene has CDR1 MNHNY and CDR2 SVGAGI (reference sequence). Deletions cut 6 bases from V and 1 base from J, with 12 bases between. CDR3 length: 15 amino acids.

V usage is TRBV7-2 and J usage is TRBJ1-2; a possible D gene is TRBD1 (5 bases). Germline values: CDR1 SGHTA, CDR2 FQGNSA. Deletions cut 5 bases from V and 5 bases from J, with 15 bases between. This CDR3 contains 14 residues. The CDR3 here is CASSPGRGEYGYTF. CDR3 in DNA: TGTGCCAGCAGCCCTGGGAGGGGAGAGTATGGCTACACCTTC.

V usage is TRBV11-2 and J usage is TRBJ2-4; 7 positions agree with TRBD2. J was trimmed by 8 bases and V by 3 bases; bases with no gene match: 4. There are 13 residues in the CDR3. CDR1 SGHAT and CDR2 FQNNGV come from the germline V gene. The CDR3 bases are TGTGCCAGCAGCTTCCAGGGAGGGGACATTCAGTACTTC. Its translation is CASSFQGGDIQYF.